A selection of T cell receptor beta chains follows, all from one sample in a study of early stage breast cancer tumors. The assay was immunoSEQ multiplex PCR, and TCRdb's table has in-frame clones only and misses some. The profile covers tens of thousands of clones, with roughly three quarters appearing a single time and approximately 3.7% taken by the ten largest. What was sequenced was blood. The receptor set was obtained from a person aged 60 to 70 with breast cancer. CDR3s include the opening cysteine and the closing phenylalanine or tryptophan. D genes are given only for firm matches. Part of the rows lack a size; the others show once, few, many or a class for expanded clones.

J gene: TRBJ1-1
D gene: .
clone size: .
V gene: TRBV6-5
CDR3 DNA: TGTGCCAGCAGGGACGGCGGTAACGCTTTCTTT
CDR3 protein: CASRDGGNAFF

J gene: TRBJ2-5
D gene: .
clone size: .
V gene: TRBV30
CDR3 DNA: TGTGCCTGGAGTGTAAGGGGGCTAGCGGAGACCCAGTACTTC
CDR3 protein: CAWSVRGLAETQYF

J gene: TRBJ2-3
D gene: TRBD2
clone size: .
V gene: TRBV6-4
CDR3 DNA: TGTGCCAGCAGTGAGTCTAGCGGGGGGGCTGATACGCAGTATTTT
CDR3 protein: CASSESSGGADTQYF

J gene: TRBJ2-3
D gene: TRBD2
clone size: .
V gene: TRBV7-2
CDR3 DNA: TGTGCCAGCAGCTCTTCAGCGGGAGGAACGCAGTATTTT
CDR3 protein: CASSSSAGGTQYF

J gene: TRBJ2-4
D gene: .
clone size: .
V gene: TRBV25-1
CDR3 DNA: TGTGCCAGCGGAAAGATCCACGCCAAAAACATTCAGTACTTC
CDR3 protein: CASGKIHAKNIQYF

J gene: TRBJ1-1
D gene: .
clone size: .
V gene: TRBV7-9
CDR3 DNA: TGTGCCAGCAGCTTAGGGCAGGGGAGGAAGAACACTGAAGCTTTCTTT
CDR3 protein: CASSLGQGRKNTEAFF

J gene: TRBJ2-1
D gene: .
clone size: .
V gene: TRBV19
CDR3 DNA: TGTGCCAGTAGTATGGTGACTAGTGGTGAGCAGTTCTTC
CDR3 protein: CASSMVTSGEQFF

J gene: TRBJ2-2
D gene: .
clone size: .
V gene: TRBV5-6
CDR3 DNA: TGTGCCAGCAGCTATCGCCGCGGTGGGGAGCTGTTTTTT
CDR3 protein: CASSYRRGGELFF

J gene: TRBJ2-7
D gene: .
clone size: .
V gene: TRBV18
CDR3 DNA: TGTGCCAGCTCAGGGGCGAACGCCTACGAGCAGTACTTC
CDR3 protein: CASSGANAYEQYF

J gene: TRBJ1-2
D gene: .
clone size: .
V gene: TRBV27
CDR3 DNA: TGTGCCAGCACCCAAAGGGGCGGACTCGACTATGGCTACACCTTC
CDR3 protein: CASTQRGGLDYGYTF

J gene: TRBJ1-1
D gene: .
clone size: .
V gene: TRBV5-4
CDR3 DNA: TGTGCCAGCAGCTGGGGGGCGGCCAAGAACACTGAAGCTTTCTTT
CDR3 protein: CASSWGAAKNTEAFF

J gene: TRBJ2-4
D gene: TRBD2
clone size: .
V gene: TRBV19
CDR3 DNA: TGTGCCAGTAGTACTCCCCGGGACAGGGAACTAGCGGGGGGGCTTTGCATTCAGTACTTC
CDR3 protein: CASSTPRDRELAGGLCIQYF

J gene: TRBJ2-1
D gene: .
clone size: .
V gene: TRBV5-1
CDR3 DNA: TGCGCCAGCAGCCCGGGGAGTTGGGGGAATGAGCAGTTCTTC
CDR3 protein: CASSPGSWGNEQFF

J gene: TRBJ2-7
D gene: .
clone size: .
V gene: TRBV5-5
CDR3 DNA: TGTGCCAGCAGCTTAATAGAGGGCGGCGAGCAGTACTTC
CDR3 protein: CASSLIEGGEQYF

J gene: TRBJ2-2
D gene: TRBD1
clone size: .
V gene: TRBV7-3
CDR3 DNA: TGTGCCAGCAGCTCAAGCCCCACGGGGACAGACACCGGGGAGCTGTTTTTT
CDR3 protein: CASSSSPTGTDTGELFF

J gene: TRBJ1-5
D gene: TRBD1
clone size: .
V gene: TRBV28
CDR3 DNA: TGTGCCAGCAGAAGTACAGGGGTTAATCAGCCCCAGCATTTT
CDR3 protein: CASRSTGVNQPQHF

J gene: TRBJ2-5
D gene: .
clone size: .
V gene: TRBV7-3
CDR3 DNA: TGTGCCAGCAGCTTGGACACCCAAGAGACCCAGTACTTC
CDR3 protein: CASSLDTQETQYF

J gene: TRBJ2-3
D gene: .
clone size: once
V gene: TRBV7-3
CDR3 DNA: TGTGCCAGCAGCCGAACGGGCTACACAGATACGCAGTATTTT
CDR3 protein: CASSRTGYTDTQYF

J gene: TRBJ2-7
D gene: TRBD2
clone size: .
V gene: TRBV5-4
CDR3 DNA: TGTGCCAGCAGCCCAGAACTAGCGGGGGGGTTCGAGCAGTACTTC
CDR3 protein: CASSPELAGGFEQYF

J gene: TRBJ2-1
D gene: TRBD2
clone size: .
V gene: TRBV11-2
CDR3 DNA: TGTGCCAGCAGCTTGAGCGGGAATTCCTACAATGAGCAGTTCTTC
CDR3 protein: CASSLSGNSYNEQFF

J gene: TRBJ2-7
D gene: TRBD1
clone size: .
V gene: TRBV7-9
CDR3 DNA: TGTGCCAGCGGGGCAGGGGGCGCCTACGAGCAGTACTTC
CDR3 protein: CASGAGGAYEQYF

J gene: TRBJ2-6
D gene: TRBD1
clone size: .
V gene: TRBV19
CDR3 DNA: TGTGCCAGTAGACATATCGGGACAGCCCTTGTCGGGGCCAACGTCCTGACTTTC
CDR3 protein: CASRHIGTALVGANVLTF

J gene: TRBJ2-1
D gene: .
clone size: .
V gene: TRBV9
CDR3 DNA: TGTGCCAGCAGCGGTAGCGGAGACTCCTACAATGAGCAGTTCTTC
CDR3 protein: CASSGSGDSYNEQFF

J gene: TRBJ2-5
D gene: .
clone size: .
V gene: TRBV5-1
CDR3 DNA: TGCGCCAGCAATGAAGGGACCCCCCCCGGGACCCAGTACTTC
CDR3 protein: CASNEGTPPGTQYF

J gene: TRBJ2-1
D gene: TRBD2
clone size: .
V gene: TRBV5-1
CDR3 DNA: TGCGCCAGCAGCTTGGGACTAGCGGGAGTGTTCTACAATGAGCAGTTCTTC
CDR3 protein: CASSLGLAGVFYNEQFF

J gene: TRBJ1-5
D gene: .
clone size: few
V gene: TRBV2
CDR3 DNA: TGTGCCAGCAGGGCAGATTACCGGAGCAATCAGCCCCAGCATTTT
CDR3 protein: CASRADYRSNQPQHF

J gene: TRBJ2-2
D gene: TRBD2
clone size: .
V gene: TRBV7-8
CDR3 DNA: TGTGCCAGCAGCTTAGCGCGGTTAGCGGGAGGGCCTCTCGCCGGGGAGCTGTTTTTT
CDR3 protein: CASSLARLAGGPLAGELFF

J gene: TRBJ2-7
D gene: .
clone size: once
V gene: TRBV29-1
CDR3 DNA: TGCAGCGTTGGACGGACGGGGAGCTCCTACGAGCAGTACTTC
CDR3 protein: CSVGRTGSSYEQYF

J gene: TRBJ2-3
D gene: .
clone size: .
V gene: TRBV4-3
CDR3 DNA: TGCGCCAGCAGCCCCTCGCTGGCAGGGATAACAGATACGCAGTATTTT
CDR3 protein: CASSPSLAGITDTQYF

J gene: TRBJ1-4
D gene: .
clone size: .
V gene: TRBV7-9
CDR3 DNA: TGTGCCAGCAGCTCACAACAAAACGTTAATGAAAAACTGTTTTTT
CDR3 protein: CASSSQQNVNEKLFF

J gene: TRBJ1-1
D gene: .
clone size: few
V gene: TRBV5-1
CDR3 DNA: TGCGCCAGCAGCTTGGAGGTCCCCCTGGGGACTGAAGCTTTCTTT
CDR3 protein: CASSLEVPLGTEAFF

J gene: TRBJ2-7
D gene: .
clone size: .
V gene: TRBV2
CDR3 DNA: TGTGCCAGCGGCGGGGTGGGCTCCTACGAGCAGTACTTC
CDR3 protein: CASGGVGSYEQYF

J gene: TRBJ1-4
D gene: .
clone size: .
V gene: TRBV2
CDR3 DNA: TGTGCCAGCAGTGATATCGCCGCTACGGATGAAAAACTGTTTTTT
CDR3 protein: CASSDIAATDEKLFF

J gene: TRBJ2-1
D gene: TRBD2
clone size: .
V gene: TRBV19
CDR3 DNA: TGTGCCAGTAGTATAGATCTGGGTAGCGGGAGGTACAATGAGCAGTTCTTC
CDR3 protein: CASSIDLGSGRYNEQFF

J gene: TRBJ2-1
D gene: .
clone size: .
V gene: TRBV4-1
CDR3 DNA: TGCGCCAGCAGCCGTCAGGGGACTGTCAATGAGCAGTTCTTC
CDR3 protein: CASSRQGTVNEQFF

J gene: TRBJ2-1
D gene: .
clone size: .
V gene: TRBV6-5
CDR3 DNA: TGTGCCAGCAGTTACTCGATGGGCGGGACGGGCAATGAGCAGTTCTTC
CDR3 protein: CASSYSMGGTGNEQFF

J gene: TRBJ1-2
D gene: TRBD1
clone size: .
V gene: TRBV4-1
CDR3 DNA: TGCGCCAGCAGCCAAGAGGACAGGGTATATAGCGGCTACACCTTC
CDR3 protein: CASSQEDRVYSGYTF

J gene: TRBJ2-1
D gene: TRBD2
clone size: .
V gene: TRBV5-1
CDR3 DNA: TGCGCCAGCAAGGCGGGAGGTTCCTACAATGAGCAGTTCTTC
CDR3 protein: CASKAGGSYNEQFF

J gene: TRBJ2-5
D gene: .
clone size: .
V gene: TRBV9
CDR3 DNA: TGTGCCAGCAGCGTAGATCGGGGGGCAGGGCAAGAGACCCAGTACTTC
CDR3 protein: CASSVDRGAGQETQYF

J gene: TRBJ2-7
D gene: .
clone size: .
V gene: TRBV18
CDR3 DNA: TGTGCCAGCTCACCAAAAGGGGGATTCTCCTACGAGCAGTACTTC
CDR3 protein: CASSPKGGFSYEQYF

J gene: TRBJ2-7
D gene: TRBD1
clone size: few
V gene: TRBV4-1
CDR3 DNA: TGCGCCAGCAGCCAAGAAGGAGGACAGGGGGCCTACGAGCAGTACTTC
CDR3 protein: CASSQEGGQGAYEQYF

J gene: TRBJ2-7
D gene: .
clone size: .
V gene: TRBV6-1
CDR3 DNA: TGTGCCAGCAGTGTGGACGGGTGGTTAGAGCAGTACTTC
CDR3 protein: CASSVDGWLEQYF

J gene: TRBJ2-2
D gene: .
clone size: .
V gene: TRBV9
CDR3 DNA: TGTGCCAGCAGCATCAACTCTGCGATCACCGGGGAGCTGTTTTTT
CDR3 protein: CASSINSAITGELFF

J gene: TRBJ2-3
D gene: .
clone size: .
V gene: TRBV28
CDR3 DNA: TGTGCCAGCAGTTCCTTCAGTTCTAGCACAGATACGCAGTATTTT
CDR3 protein: CASSSFSSSTDTQYF

J gene: TRBJ2-5
D gene: .
clone size: .
V gene: TRBV7-9
CDR3 DNA: TGTGCCAGCAGCTTAGTAACCGGGGAGACCCAGTACTTC
CDR3 protein: CASSLVTGETQYF

J gene: TRBJ2-3
D gene: .
clone size: .
V gene: TRBV5-1
CDR3 DNA: TGCGCCACCGCCCCCGAAAGCGGGACAAACACAGATACGCAGTATTTT
CDR3 protein: CATAPESGTNTDTQYF

J gene: TRBJ1-2
D gene: .
clone size: .
V gene: TRBV10-3
CDR3 DNA: TGTGCCATCAGTGAAGGGGCCGAGGGCTACACCTTC
CDR3 protein: CAISEGAEGYTF

J gene: TRBJ2-7
D gene: .
clone size: .
V gene: TRBV7-9
CDR3 DNA: TGTGCCAGCAGCTTAGTAGGGGACTCCTACGAGCAGTACTTC
CDR3 protein: CASSLVGDSYEQYF

J gene: TRBJ1-3
D gene: TRBD1
clone size: .
V gene: TRBV5-6
CDR3 DNA: TGTGCCAGCAGCTCGACAGGGAGCTCTGGAAACACCATATATTTT
CDR3 protein: CASSSTGSSGNTIYF

J gene: TRBJ1-1
D gene: .
clone size: few
V gene: TRBV30
CDR3 DNA: TGTGCCTGGAGTTGGGAGGGAAACACTGAAGCTTTCTTT
CDR3 protein: CAWSWEGNTEAFF

J gene: TRBJ2-5
D gene: .
clone size: .
V gene: TRBV19
CDR3 DNA: TGTGCCAGCTCCGGGGGGGTGGCAGGGGGCGAAGAGACCCAGTACTTC
CDR3 protein: CASSGGVAGGEETQYF

J gene: TRBJ2-1
D gene: .
clone size: .
V gene: TRBV7-2
CDR3 DNA: TGTGCCAGCAGGCCCCCCGTAAACGGTGAGCAGTTCTTC
CDR3 protein: CASRPPVNGEQFF

J gene: TRBJ2-7
D gene: .
clone size: .
V gene: TRBV18
CDR3 DNA: TGTGCCAGCTCACCAATAGAGGGGGTTAAAGGGAGCGAGCAGTACTTC
CDR3 protein: CASSPIEGVKGSEQYF

J gene: TRBJ2-1
D gene: .
clone size: .
V gene: TRBV7-2
CDR3 DNA: TGTGCCAGCAGCCCCCGGTCGGGGATGTCCTACAATGAGCAGTTCTTC
CDR3 protein: CASSPRSGMSYNEQFF

J gene: TRBJ2-7
D gene: TRBD2
clone size: .
V gene: TRBV5-5
CDR3 DNA: TGTGCCAGCAGCTTGGCGGGAGGGCCCGACGAGCAGTACTTC
CDR3 protein: CASSLAGGPDEQYF